This T cell receptor beta chain was identified in a study of cytomegalovirus exposure and HLA in healthy donors. The study's findings and limits: It was taken for granted in presence/absence analyses that sequencing depth across donors was roughly uniform. Beyond CMV serostatus, there was no information to go on about immune exposure.

Remarks on this clone: Its target is not known.

60 Vbeta and 13 Jbeta primers were used in PCR. Assay used: immunoSEQ multiplex PCR; TCRdb lists only in-frame clones, some missing. The repertoire has approximately 100,000 clones, 75% of them found once; the top ten carry roughly 3%. Sequencing input: PBMCs. The receptor was isolated from a male donor in good health and CMV-seropositive.

The CDR3 coding sequence is TGCGCCAGCAGCTTGGAGGGACAGGTCATTGAAGCTTTCTTT. Translation gives CASSLEGQVIEAFF. This chain connects TRBV5-1 to TRBJ1-1; 8 nucleotides agree with TRBD1. This CDR3 is built from 14 residues. CDR1 is SGHRS, CDR2 YFSETQ, per germline. J was trimmed by 7 bases and V by 0 bases; bases with no gene match: 5. The full variable domain, with the rest looked up from reference TRBV5-1 and TRBJ1-1, is KAGVTQTPRYLIKTRGQQVTLSCSPISGHRSVSWYQQTPGQGLQFLFEYFSETQRNKGNFPGRFSGRQFSNSRSEMNVSTLELGDSALYLCASSLEGQVIEAFFGQGTRLTVV.